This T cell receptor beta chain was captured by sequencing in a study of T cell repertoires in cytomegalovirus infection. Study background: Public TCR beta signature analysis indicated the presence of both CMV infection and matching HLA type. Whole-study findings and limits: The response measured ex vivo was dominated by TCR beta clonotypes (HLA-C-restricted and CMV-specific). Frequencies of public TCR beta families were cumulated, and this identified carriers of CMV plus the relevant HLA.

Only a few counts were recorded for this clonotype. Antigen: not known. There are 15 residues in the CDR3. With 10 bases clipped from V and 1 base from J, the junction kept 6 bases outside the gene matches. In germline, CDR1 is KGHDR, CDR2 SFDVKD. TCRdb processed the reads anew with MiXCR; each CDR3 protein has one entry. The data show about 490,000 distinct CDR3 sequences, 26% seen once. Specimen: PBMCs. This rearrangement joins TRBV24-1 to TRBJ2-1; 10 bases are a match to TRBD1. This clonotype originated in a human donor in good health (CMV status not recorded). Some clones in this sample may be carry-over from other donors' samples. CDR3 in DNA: TGTGCCACAGGACAGGGGGAAGGATCCTACAATGAGCAGTTCTTC. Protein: CATGQGEGSYNEQFF.